These 29 T cell receptor beta chains were all obtained from the same sample, sequenced in a study of human T cells and chemical hapten exposure (dated by TCRdb to the early 2020s). The sample's time point label, in plain terms: pre-sensitization, week 0. The treatment or condition label of this sample denotes: therapeutic diphenylcyclopropenone sensitization with weekly scalp DPC. Library preparation employed RACE. The listed sequencing device is NextSeq 500. TCRdb applied fastp at Q25 and MiXCR to the public reads, then kept only in-frame beta chains. Under each unique CDR3 protein, matching rows form one entry showing the most common genes and DNA. This sample lists 300,000 to 450,000 distinct CDR3 sequences; roughly 4.6% were detected once. The ten largest make up 2.6% of the sample. The material was whole blood, obtained in connection with sensitization to the hapten diphenylcyclopropenone (DPC). The receptors here all came from a woman aged 50 to 65 with alopecia areata. Some clones in this sample may be carry-over from other donors' samples.

The genes are TRBV7-2 and TRBJ1-4; the D gene is possibly TRBD1 (6 bases). This CDR3 comprises 15 residues. The germline CDR1 and CDR2 sequences are SGHTA and FQGNSA. V dropped 5 bases and J dropped 5 bases, with 15 bases sitting between them. In nucleotides, the CDR3 is TGTGCCAGCAGCCTATATCAGGGGAAGAATGAAAAACTGTTTTTT. This encodes CASSLYQGKNEKLFF.

In this sample, this clonotype turned up many times. The J gene is TRBJ2-7, the V gene TRBV29-1, with TRBD1 matching over 10 bases. CDR3 length equals 12 residues. Germline lookup yields CDR1 SQVTM and CDR2 ANQGSEA. V gave up 7 bases and J gave up 5 bases; unmatched junction bases: 5. The CDR3 bases are TGCAGCGCCGGGACAGGGGCGGACGAGCAGTACTTC. Translating gives CSAGTGADEQYF.

This clonotype was found many times. This sequence joins TRBV30 and TRBJ2-3; TRBD2 aligns across 8 bases. The V gene end was trimmed by 1 base and the J gene end by 6 bases; junction bases not matched to a gene: 9. CDR3 length equals 15 residues. The germline V gene encodes CDR1 GTSNPN and CDR2 SVGIG (reference sequence). CDR3 bases: TGTGCCTGGAGTGGCGGCGGGAGGCGCGGGGATACGCAGTATTTT. Its translation is CAWSGGGRRGDTQYF.

This clonotype has at least ten counts. The chain carries TRBV20-1 and TRBJ2-7, with TRBD1 matching over 9 bases. CDR3 length: 16 residues. The trim removed 0 bases at V and 0 bases at J, leaving 6 bases unmatched. Germline CDR1 is DFQATT and CDR2 is SNEGSKA (reference sequence). The CDR3 sequence is CSARDEGTGSSYEQYF. As DNA, the CDR3 is TGCAGTGCTAGAGATGAGGGGACAGGGAGCTCCTACGAGCAGTACTTC.

This clonotype showed up many times. The chain recombines TRBV12-3 or TRBV12-4 with TRBJ2-1; no firm D call. Trimming cost V 4 bases and J 14 bases, with 15 bases left between them. The CDR3 length is 12 residues. CDR3 in DNA: TGTGCCAGCAGTTCCAACACGTTGGATGAGTTCTTC. Amino acids: CASSSNTLDEFF.

This clonotype was counted between two and nine times. This chain connects TRBV6-6 to TRBJ1-1; weak D call: TRBD1 (5 bases). This CDR3 is built from 10 residues. V lost 7 bases and J 11 bases, leaving 11 bases between the germline ends. Germline CDR1 is MNHNY and CDR2 is SVGAGI (reference sequence). The CDR3 DNA reads TGTGCCAGCATGGGGACGGTCGCTTTCTTT. Translating gives CASMGTVAFF.

At least ten counts were recorded for this clonotype. V usage is TRBV27 and J usage is TRBJ2-3; TRBD2 matches at 9 bases. The trim removed 2 bases at V and 4 bases at J, leaving 10 bases unmatched. Per germline, CDR1 MNHEY and CDR2 SMNVEV (reference sequence). The CDR3 is 17 amino acids. In DNA form, the CDR3 reads TGTGCCAGCAGTTTAAGGGGGGTAGCGGGAGTACCAGATACGCAGTATTTT. This gives the protein CASSLRGVAGVPDTQYF.

At least ten counts were recorded for this clonotype. The chain has TRBV13 and TRBJ2-3; 7 bases agree with TRBD2. The CDR3 is 18 amino acids. Germline V gene lookup returns CDR1 PRHDT and CDR2 FYEKMQ (reference sequence). The V gene end was trimmed by 5 bases and the J gene end by 1 base; junction bases not matched to a gene: 15. CDR3 sequence reads: CASSATSLAVVGTDTQYF. CDR3 nucleotides: TGTGCCAGCAGCGCAACGAGCCTAGCGGTGGTCGGCACAGATACGCAGTATTTT.

This clonotype came up many times. The V gene is TRBV7-2, the J gene TRBJ2-3, with D perhaps TRBD1 (6 bases). V was pared by 5 bases and J by 1 base, with 7 bases between. There are 13 residues in the CDR3. Germline V CDR1 and CDR2: SGHTA, FQGNSA. The CDR3 is CASSRQGTDTQYF. The CDR3 bases are TGTGCCAGCAGCCGACAGGGCACAGATACGCAGTATTTT.

V usage is TRBV6-1 and J usage is TRBJ1-5; D is perhaps TRBD1 (6 bases). The CDR3 contains 13 residues. Germline CDR1 and CDR2: MNHNS and SASEGT. Trimming took off 0 bases at V and 9 bases at J, with 9 bases between the two ends. The CDR3 region has the DNA TGTGCCAGCAGTGAAGCGCAGGGGCGGCCCCAGCATTTT. This encodes CASSEAQGRPQHF.

This clonotype was seen at least ten times. The rearrangement links TRBV24-1 to TRBJ2-4; D uncertain. Germline loops: CDR1 KGHDR, CDR2 SFDVKD. The CDR3 spans 11 residues. The V gene lost 1 base and the J gene lost 9 bases, with 3 bases spanning the gap. CDR3 in amino acids: CATSDFGIQYF. Written as DNA, the CDR3 is TGTGCCACCAGTGATTTTGGCATTCAGTACTTC.

The chain links TRBV10-2 to TRBJ1-2; TRBD1 is a possible D gene (5 bases). Germline V gene sequence: CDR1 WSHSY, CDR2 SAAADI. The CDR3 consists of 13 residues. Trimming took off 4 bases at V and 8 bases at J, with 14 bases between the two ends. CDR3 sequence reads: CASSVDSDGGYTF. As DNA, the CDR3 is TGCGCCAGCAGTGTCGACAGTGATGGCGGCTACACCTTC.

There are a few counts of this clonotype. The chain uses TRBV18 and TRBJ1-4; D unresolved. Germline V gives CDR1 KGHSH, CDR2 LQKENI. The V and J ends lost 2 bases and 4 bases respectively, with 5 bases between them. This CDR3 comprises 13 residues. CDR3 nucleotide sequence: TGTGCCAGCTCACCATTAATTAATGAAAAACTGTTTTTT. Protein: CASSPLINEKLFF. The full variable domain, rest sourced from reference TRBV18 and TRBJ1-4, is NAGVMQNPRHLVRRRGQEARLRCSPMKGHSHVYWYRQLPEEGLKFMVYLQKENIIDESGMPKERFSAEFPKEGPSILRIQQVVRGDSAAYFCASSPLINEKLFFGSGTQLSVL.

This clonotype was seen repeatedly, ten times or more. The J gene is TRBJ2-5, the V gene TRBV11-2; 12 bases match TRBD2. The germline gives CDR1 SGHAT, CDR2 FQNNGV. This CDR3 is 17 amino acids long. V dropped 1 base and J dropped 7; count of bases not matched to a gene: 10. Here the CDR3 reads CASSLGLAGGPGRTQYF. CDR3 bases: TGTGCCAGCAGCTTAGGGCTAGCGGGAGGGCCGGGGCGGACCCAGTACTTC.

At least ten counts were recorded for this clonotype. This chain joins TRBV12-3 or TRBV12-4 and TRBJ2-7; 8 bases fit TRBD2. J gave up 0 bases and V 8 bases, and 3 bases lay outside the gene matches. The CDR3 runs 13 residues. The CDR3 sequence: CASVLAGSYEQYF. DNA of the CDR3: TGTGCCAGCGTCCTAGCGGGCTCCTACGAGCAGTACTTC.

This sequence joins TRBV5-4 and TRBJ2-7; D perhaps matches TRBD2 (6 bases). The germline gives CDR1 SGHNT, CDR2 YYREEE (reference sequence). This CDR3 comprises 15 residues. Trimming took off 9 bases at V and 6 bases at J, with 25 bases between the two ends. The CDR3 spells CATTTKTEGRSEQYF. The DNA of the CDR3 is TGTGCCACAACAACGAAAACGGAGGGCCGGAGCGAGCAGTACTTC.

This clonotype was counted at least ten times. The chain uses TRBV20-1 and TRBJ2-3; 7 nucleotides match TRBD1. V shed 0 bases, J shed 8 bases, and the junction held 8 bases outside the gene matches. CDR1 and CDR2 (germline): DFQATT, SNEGSKA (reference sequence). The CDR3 is made up of 14 amino acids. CDR3 residues: CSARDRYGDSTQYF. CDR3 DNA: TGCAGTGCTAGAGATCGGTACGGGGACAGTACGCAGTATTTT.

The chain uses TRBV7-2 and TRBJ2-4; 9 nucleotides align to TRBD1. J gave up 9 bases and V 4 bases, and 7 bases lay outside the gene matches. The CDR3 has 14 residues. Germline assignment: CDR1 SGHTA and CDR2 FQGNSA. The chain's CDR3 is CASSSRTGEGIQYF. CDR3 DNA: TGTGCCAGCAGCTCCCGGACAGGGGAGGGCATTCAGTACTTC.

This clonotype was counted many times. The V call is TRBV5-4, the J call TRBJ2-2; 10 bases are shared with TRBD2. The V gene's germline CDR1 is SGHNT and CDR2 YYREEE (reference sequence). The CDR3 extends over 15 amino acids. Trimming at V came to 5 bases and at J to 6 bases, leaving 7 bases not matched to a gene. The CDR3 protein is CASRAGLARSGELFF. The CDR3 DNA follows: TGTGCCAGCAGGGCGGGACTAGCGAGGTCCGGGGAGCTGTTTTTT.

This clonotype was counted many times. The gene calls are TRBV4-3 and TRBJ1-1; a weak D match, TRBD1 (6 bases). The CDR3 has 15 amino acids. Germline V lookup: CDR1 LGHNA, CDR2 YSLEER. V was cut by 7 bases and J by 1 base, with 16 bases left in between. CDR3 loop: CASTQIGTQNTEAFF. CDR3 nucleotides: TGCGCCAGCACCCAGATAGGGACACAGAACACTGAAGCTTTCTTT.

This clonotype was seen a single time. The CDR3 carries no conserved terminal phenylalanine or tryptophan, so it likely arises from a read error. The CDR3 protein is CSAVAGKSYNEQFS. The CDR3, as DNA: TGCAGTGCGGTAGCGGGAAAATCCTACAATGAGCAGTTCTCC. The chain recombines TRBV20-1 with TRBJ2-1; 8 positions agree with TRBD2. The CDR3 has 14 residues. Germline V gene lookup returns CDR1 DFQATT and CDR2 SNEGSKA (reference sequence). V shed 6 bases and J 1 base; nucleotides not matched to a gene: 5.

This clonotype was seen at least ten times. The V and J genes are TRBV12-3 or TRBV12-4 and TRBJ1-5, with D maybe TRBD1 (6 bases). Between the trimmed V and J ends, which lost 4 bases and 6 bases, there was a span of 10 bases. This CDR3 contains 13 residues. This CDR3 is CASSSGASQPQHF. In DNA, the CDR3 is TGTGCCAGCAGTTCAGGGGCCAGTCAGCCCCAGCATTTT.

The chain recombines TRBV5-1 with TRBJ1-1, with a possible D match to TRBD1 (6 bases). Germline V gene data show CDR1 as SGHRS and CDR2 as YFSETQ. The V end was cut by 1 base, the J end by 4 bases, with 11 bases between. The CDR3 is 14 residues long. Here the CDR3 DNA reads TGCGCCAGCAGCTTGAGAAGGGGGGCCACTGAAGCTTTCTTT. Encoded protein: CASSLRRGATEAFF.

This clonotype occurred many times. V and J are TRBV28 and TRBJ1-4; TRBD1 aligns across 7 bases. CDR1 and CDR2 from the germline V gene are MDHEN and SYDVKM. Losses at the gene ends were 6 bases for V and 3 bases for J; bases not matched to a gene: 4. This CDR3 is 14 amino acids long. The CDR3 sequence: CASRTQGANEKLFF. The CDR3 nucleotides read TGTGCCAGCAGGACTCAGGGGGCTAATGAAAAACTGTTTTTT.

As concerns this clonotype: The junction differs from germline at one of its ends, possibly a read error. The genes are TRBV13 and TRBJ1-1, with TRBD1 identical over 8 bases. This CDR3 is built from 14 residues. Germline V CDR1 and CDR2: PRHDT, FYEKMQ (reference sequence). This CDR3 is CASGLSSIRGQAFF. For the CDR3, the DNA is TGTGCCAGCGGCTTAAGCTCCATCAGGGGGCAAGCTTTCTTT.

This clonotype was observed many times. The V gene is TRBV5-6, the J gene TRBJ2-3; 12 bases line up with TRBD2. The V gene end was trimmed by 6 bases and the J gene end by 3 bases; junction bases not matched to a gene: 23. The CDR3 loop spans 21 amino acids. CDR1 is SGHDT, CDR2 YYEEEE, per germline. The CDR3 loop reads CASTLEVKPGLAGRSTDTQYF. CDR3 nucleotides: TGTGCCAGCACCCTCGAAGTAAAACCGGGACTAGCGGGTAGAAGTACAGATACGCAGTATTTT.

This clonotype appeared many times. This chain uses TRBV18 with TRBJ1-1; a weak D match, TRBD1 (6 bases). This CDR3 has 17 residues. CDR1 KGHSH and CDR2 LQKENI come from the germline V gene. V gave up 2 bases and J gave up 4 bases, with 20 bases separating them. The CDR3 DNA sequence: TGTGCCAGCTCACCAGCCCCTCTACAGGGCGGTAGCACTGAAGCTTTCTTT. Translation: CASSPAPLQGGSTEAFF.

The V gene is TRBV7-9, the J gene TRBJ2-1, with D possibly TRBD2 on 6 matching bases. V lost 2 bases and J lost 10, with 15 bases in between. Germline CDR1 SEHNR, CDR2 FQNEAQ (reference sequence). This CDR3 region has 14 residues. CDR3 nucleotides: TGTGCCAGCAGCTTAAGCGGGCTCCGGGAGGAGCAGTTCTTC. Its protein is CASSLSGLREEQFF.

The V gene is TRBV18, the J gene TRBJ1-3; TRBD1 matches at 8 bases. The CDR3 is made up of 16 amino acids. CDR1 KGHSH and CDR2 LQKENI come from the germline V gene. V gave up 3 bases and J gave up 1 base; unmatched junction bases: 5. The CDR3 sequence is CASSPLDRVSGNTIYF. For the CDR3, the DNA is TGTGCCAGCTCACCCTTGGACAGGGTGTCTGGAAACACCATATATTTT. Together with reference TRBV18 and TRBJ1-3, the CDR3 gives the full variable domain: NAGVMQNPRHLVRRRGQEARLRCSPMKGHSHVYWYRQLPEEGLKFMVYLQKENIIDESGMPKERFSAEFPKEGPSILRIQQVVRGDSAAYFCASSPLDRVSGNTIYFGEGSWLTVV.